This T cell receptor beta chain came from a study of blood T cell repertoires in COVID-19. Overall study: Whether acute or convalescent, the COVID-19 samples came from the United States, Italy and Spain. From T cells, B-cell-depleted T cells, or PBMCs came the material, which was cDNA or gDNA.

Original handling: Estimates of nucleated cell counts were drawn from the amplification of reference gene primers. Assay: immunoSEQ multiplex PCR; the TCRdb copy retains only in-frame clones and omits some. V, J and clone size reflect that table, while D and trimming were determined from the DNA. Of over 90,000 clones listed, almost 85% are singletons. This CDR3 has 17 amino acids. V gave up 5 bases and J gave up 5 bases; unmatched junction bases: 16. Germline V gene lookup returns CDR1 SGHAT and CDR2 FQNNGV. This receptor was identified in a middle-aged man with active or convalescent COVID-19. The chain uses TRBV11-2 and TRBJ2-5; 8 bases map to TRBD1. The sample was peripheral blood. The CDR3 DNA follows: TGTGCCAGCAGCATCGATTCGGACAGGGCTGGGGGTGAGACCCAGTACTTC. It specifies CASSIDSDRAGGETQYF.